The sequence of this TCR beta chain was determined in a study of control samples from healthy donors and cancer patients (dated by TCRdb to about 2020). Notes on this clone: No antigen is known for it. No per-base quality is available; no much larger clone lies one base away. Other DNA sequences of this sample code for an identical CDR3.

V lost 4 bases and J lost 6 bases; the stretch between them is 18 bases long. Per the germline V gene, SGHRS is the CDR1 and YFSETQ is the CDR2. Spanning cysteine to phenylalanine, the CDR3 consists of 15 amino acids. Only the CDR3 DNA stays, 45 bases, in frame from base 1. Preparation of the library involved the immunoSEQ multiplex PCR assay. TCRdb carries this immuneACCESS record with in-frame sequences only. Its versions omit some clonotypes, under half of them owing to an unresolved V gene in the studies checked, with the rest unexplained. The table for this sample lists 75,000 to 95,000 clones; roughly 93% of them were counted only once. The ten largest clonotypes hold around 1.5% of the sample.

Recombination joined TRBV5-1 with TRBJ2-3; the D element might be TRBD1 or TRBD2, as each aligns at 7 bases. The sequencing sample was made of blood. This receptor was obtained from a woman in her 30s in good health. The base sequence is TGCGCCAGCAGCCTCAGGGGGGGTCAAGGCGATACGCAGTATTTT. Its protein reads: CASSLRGGQGDTQYF.